This TCR beta chain emerged from a study of blood T cell repertoires in COVID-19. V shed 5 bases, J shed 7 bases, and the junction held 11 bases outside the gene matches. The CDR3 length is 15 residues. Germline-derived CDR1 and CDR2 are SGHTA and FQGNSA. As processed by the authors: Amplification of reference gene primers was used by the study to estimate nucleated cell counts. Assay used: immunoSEQ multiplex PCR; TCRdb lists only in-frame clones, some missing. That table is the source of V, J and clone size, and D and trimming were worked out from the DNA. Of 300,000 to 350,000 clones listed, just under 90% are singletons.

The gene calls are TRBV7-2 and TRBJ2-3; 8 bases line up with TRBD1. Sequencing input: PBMCs or T cells enriched from blood (not recorded which). This receptor was taken from a woman in her thirties who had recovered from COVID-19. CDR3 nucleotide sequence: TGTGCCAGCAGCCAGAGGGGGGACAGGACAAATACGCAGTATTTT. Translation gives CASSQRGDRTNTQYF.